The clone carrying this T cell receptor (beta chain) appeared once. Its antigen is not known. The record originates from a study of cytomegalovirus exposure and HLA in healthy donors. Study-level results: Rarity marked most TCR sequences, yet some public TCRs occurred in many donors.

The germline CDR1 and CDR2 sequences are SGHVS and FQNEAQ. This CDR3 region has 16 residues. V was pared by 0 bases and J by 0 bases, with 12 bases between. Profiling relied on immunoSEQ multiplex PCR, and the TCRdb table lists in-frame clones only, not all of them. This repertoire shows roughly 230,000 clones, roughly 91% found once; its top ten account for roughly 3%. The chain is built from TRBV7-8 and TRBJ2-7; no definite D call. This clonotype was sampled from a woman aged 30 to 39 in good health and CMV-seronegative. Sequenced material: PBMCs. The CDR3 DNA follows: TGTGCCAGCAGCTTAGCTGTTATCGGAAACTCCTACGAGCAGTACTTC. It yields the protein CASSLAVIGNSYEQYF.